This entry describes one T cell receptor gamma chain. The antigen is unknown. CDR1 EGSTGY and CDR2 YDSYTSSV come from the germline V gene. Trimming took 5 bases from V and 10 from J; bases not matched to a gene: 5. This CDR3 has 10 residues. Extracted RNA was reverse transcribed into cDNA. Pooled V-gene forward primers with one constant-region reverse primer generated the CDR3 amplicons by multiplex PCR. TCRdb processed the multiplex PCR reads again with the CATT caller. Here the sample spans approximately 9,400 gamma-chain clones, roughly three fifths being singletons. The data originate from a study of Vδ1+ human thymocytes. Regarding the study as a whole: Thymic TRG and TRD repertoires appeared highly polyclonal. Unlike peripheral blood Vdelta1+ controls, thymic delta-chain sequences included approximately 20% Vdelta2 and few Vdelta3.

After alphabeta T cell depletion, CD3+ Vdelta1+ Vdelta2- thymocytes were sorted. Sorted Vdelta1+ thymocytes were roughly 96% to 99.6% pure. Sequencing was performed on Vdelta1+ gamma-delta thymocytes from the thymus. The subset: FACS-sorted CD3+ TCRalphabeta- TCRVdelta1+ TCRVdelta2- thymocytes. This receptor was identified in a girl under two years old who had congenital heart surgery. V is TRGV4 and J is TRGJ1 or TRGJ2. The J gene is not listed in TCRdb, so it was assigned here from a DNA match to germline. CDR3 in amino acids: CATWVWKKLF. In DNA form, the CDR3 reads TGTGCCACCTGGGTGTGGAAGAAACTCTTT.